This paragraph reports one TCR beta chain. These data originate in a study of blood T cell repertoires in COVID-19. Study overall: COVID-19 samples, acute and convalescent, were from the United States, Italy and Spain. From T cells, B-cell-depleted T cells, or PBMCs came the material, which was cDNA or gDNA.

Trimming removed 1 base at V and 9 bases at J, with 13 bases between. This CDR3 comprises 15 residues. The germline V gene encodes CDR1 LNHNV and CDR2 YYDKDF (reference sequence). Original data processing: Estimation of nucleated cell counts was performed using reference gene primer amplification. Sequencing was performed with immunoSEQ multiplex PCR; in TCRdb, only in-frame clones are kept and a portion is missing. The D gene and trimming were derived from the DNA, and the V and J assignments and clone size from that table. The data show about 280,000 clones, about nine tenths seen once. This TCR was recovered from a woman aged 40 to 49 who had recovered from COVID-19. The gene calls are TRBV15 and TRBJ1-6; tentative D call: TRBD1 (5 bases). The sequenced material came from peripheral blood. The CDR3 DNA follows: TGTGCCACCAGCAGAGGGGCCATGGGGGGTTCACCCCTCCACTTT. Its protein is CATSRGAMGGSPLHF.